The sequence of this T cell receptor (beta chain) was determined in a study of T cell responses to AZD1222 COVID-19 vaccine. At the level of the study: Pooled in the analysis were second doses at about 4 or about 12 weeks. Notes on the study in general: Spike-specific TCR breadth and depth were elevated following two AZD1222 doses. Seropositive AZD1222 recipients at baseline numbered only five or six. In the spike-specific TCR repertoire, nearly half reportedly target unmutated variant regions.

A note on this clone: Its target is unknown.

Profiled with immunoSEQ multiplex PCR; TCRdb holds only in-frame clones, not every one. The data show under 200,000 clones, about nine tenths seen once. The CDR3 has 13 residues. Germline values: CDR1 SGHTA, CDR2 FQGNSA. V lost 5 bases to trimming and J lost 0 bases, with 6 bases between them. The chain has TRBV7-2 and TRBJ2-3; no firm D call. The receptor's source is an adult in good health. Sequences were derived from peripheral blood, sampled on day 0 of AZD1222 vaccination. CDR3 DNA sequence: TGTGCCAGCAGCAGGGAAAGCACAGATACGCAGTATTTT. This gives the protein CASSRESTDTQYF.